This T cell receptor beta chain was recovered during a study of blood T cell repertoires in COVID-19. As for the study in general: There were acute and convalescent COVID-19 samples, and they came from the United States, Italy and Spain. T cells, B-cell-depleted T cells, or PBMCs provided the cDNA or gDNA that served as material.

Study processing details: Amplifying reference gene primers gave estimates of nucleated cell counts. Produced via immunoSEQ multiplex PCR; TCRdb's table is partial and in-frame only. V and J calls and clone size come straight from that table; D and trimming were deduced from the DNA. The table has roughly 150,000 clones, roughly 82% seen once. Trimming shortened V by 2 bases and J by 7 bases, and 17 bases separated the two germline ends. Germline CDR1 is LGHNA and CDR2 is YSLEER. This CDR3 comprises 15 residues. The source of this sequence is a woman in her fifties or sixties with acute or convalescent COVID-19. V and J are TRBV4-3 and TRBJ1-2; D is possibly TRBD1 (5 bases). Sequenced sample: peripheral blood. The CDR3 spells CASSQRAGGDSGYTF. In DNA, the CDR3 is TGCGCCAGCAGCCAAAGGGCTGGGGGGGACTCTGGCTACACCTTC.